Following are 20 T cell receptor beta chains from one sample sequenced in a study of metastatic and nonmetastatic thyroid tumors (dated by TCRdb to the early 2020s). Library method: PCR. Sequencing relied on an Illumina HiSeq 4000. The public reads were run again by TCRdb, first through fastp at Q25 and then through MiXCR, and only productive beta chains were kept. Present in this sample are approximately 28,000 clones, about 15% of which were seen just once. The top ten clones comprise about 6% of the sample. No treatment had been received by any patient before thyroid surgery. The sequenced sample was blood. The receptors stem from a male donor with papillary thyroid cancer or a benign thyroid nodule (not recorded which). Some clones in this sample may be carry-over from other donors' samples.

The DNA of the CDR3 is TGTGCCAGCAGTTTTACAAGGGGCCCCATCCAGAAGACTGAAGCTTTCTTT. Its protein product is CASSFTRGPIQKTEAFF. The gene calls are TRBV28 and TRBJ1-1; TRBD1 is a possible D gene (5 bases). The CDR3 totals 17 residues. In germline, CDR1 is MDHEN, CDR2 SYDVKM. With 3 bases removed from V and 5 bases from J, the gap between germline ends came to 22 bases.

The table lists this clone with many counts. V usage is TRBV6-6 and J usage is TRBJ2-5, with 9 bases lining up with TRBD2. J gave up 5 bases and V 2 bases, and 6 bases lay outside the gene matches. The CDR3 is made up of 15 amino acids. The germline V gene encodes CDR1 MNHNY and CDR2 SVGAGI (reference sequence). The CDR3 sequence is CASSYLSSGRETQYF. The CDR3 DNA reads TGTGCCAGCAGTTACCTCAGCAGCGGGAGGGAGACCCAGTACTTC.

This clone was seen repeatedly, ten times or more. The genes are TRBV3-1 and TRBJ2-1; weak D call: TRBD2 (5 bases). V shed 1 base and J shed 5 bases, with 6 bases lying between them. This CDR3 region has 13 residues. The V gene's germline CDR1 is LGHDT and CDR2 YNNKEL (reference sequence). CDR3 amino acids: CASSQASHNEQFF. In DNA, the CDR3 is TGTGCCAGCAGCCAAGCTAGCCACAATGAGCAGTTCTTC.

This clone has at least ten counts. This sequence joins TRBV18 and TRBJ1-4; 9 bases line up with TRBD1. The junction had 10 bases not matched to a gene; V was cut back by 0 bases and J by 11 bases. This CDR3 region has 16 residues. Germline values: CDR1 KGHSH, CDR2 LQKENI. CDR3: CASSPPAGTGYDKLFF. The CDR3 nucleotides read TGTGCCAGCTCACCACCCGCCGGGACAGGGTACGACAAACTGTTTTTT.

To note about this clone: The junction does not match germline at one end; this may be a read error. The chain joins TRBV11-2 to TRBJ2-1, with D perhaps matching TRBD2 (6 bases). Per germline, CDR1 SGHAT and CDR2 FQNNGV. The CDR3 consists of 15 residues. In DNA, the CDR3 is TGTGTCAGCAGCCCCGGGAGTCTAGCCGGTGATGAGCAGTTCTTC. Protein sequence: CVSSPGSLAGDEQFF.

In its sample, this clone was seen many times. V is TRBV12-3 or TRBV12-4 and J is TRBJ2-5, with 8 bases that match TRBD2. CDR3 size: 15 residues. Losses at the gene ends were 3 bases for V and 5 bases for J; bases not matched to a gene: 8. CDR3 DNA: TGTGCCAGCAGTTTTGGGACTAGAGGGATGGAGACCCAGTACTTC. Amino acid sequence: CASSFGTRGMETQYF.

By proportion, this clone is medium-sized. The V call is TRBV6-1, the J call TRBJ2-1, with D perhaps TRBD1 or TRBD2 (5 bases each). This CDR3 spans 15 amino acids. CDR1 is MNHNS and CDR2 is SASEGT in the germline V gene. The V end was cut by 10 bases, the J end by 5 bases, with 21 bases between. The CDR3 coding sequence is TGTGCCACGCGAGCCGGGACGCTAAAAAACAATGAGCAGTTCTTC. Protein product: CATRAGTLKNNEQFF.

This clone occurred a few times. The J gene is TRBJ2-1, the V gene TRBV25-1, with 9 bases fitting TRBD2. CDR1 MGHDK and CDR2 SYGVNS come from the germline V gene. Losses at the gene ends were 9 bases for V and 6 bases for J; bases not matched to a gene: 15. CDR3 length equals 16 residues. Written as DNA, the CDR3 is TGTGCCAGTATCCTGGGGGGGGGGACTAGCCGCAATGAGCAGTTCTTC. This codes for CASILGGGTSRNEQFF. Full variable domain (remainder filled in from reference TRBV25-1 and TRBJ2-1): EADIYQTPRYLVIGTGKKITLECSQTMGHDKMYWYQQDPGMELHLIHYSYGVNSTEKGDLSSESTVSRIRTEHFPLTLESARPSHTSQYLCASILGGGTSRNEQFFGPGTRLTVL.

This clone was observed many times. This chain connects TRBV19 to TRBJ1-1; 7 nucleotides align to TRBD1. The germline V gene encodes CDR1 LNHDA and CDR2 SQIVND (reference sequence). J lost 2 bases, V lost 10 bases, and 7 bases had no gene match. The CDR3 contains 13 residues. As DNA, the CDR3 is TGTGCCACCGAGGGGACAGAAAACACTGAAGCTTTCTTT. As protein: CATEGTENTEAFF.

In its sample, this clone was seen a few times. This may be a read error: a much more frequent sequence differs by one nucleotide. As the CDR3 is not closed by the conserved phenylalanine or tryptophan, this likely results from a read error. The chain uses TRBV19 and TRBJ1-1, with a weak D call TRBD1 (6 bases). The CDR3 sequence is 13 residues long. Germline assignment: CDR1 LNHDA and CDR2 SQIVND (reference sequence). V lost 5 bases to trimming and J lost 6 bases, with 13 bases between them. The CDR3 loop is CASSATGIAEAFS. The CDR3 DNA is TGTGCCAGTAGTGCCACAGGGATCGCTGAAGCTTTCTCT.

This clone was observed at least ten times. V and J are TRBV12-3 or TRBV12-4 and TRBJ2-1; 14 bases match TRBD2. V trimming: 5 bases; J trimming: 2 bases; junction bases outside the gene matches: 5. The CDR3 loop spans 17 amino acids. In DNA form, the CDR3 reads TGTGCCAGCAGTATCCCGGGACTAGCGGGAGCCTACAATGAGCAGTTCTTC. This translates into CASSIPGLAGAYNEQFF.

There are many counts of this clone. The chain joins TRBV24-1 to TRBJ2-2, with TRBD2 matching over 12 bases. V trimming: 4 bases; J trimming: 0 bases; junction bases outside the gene matches: 11. There are 20 residues in the CDR3. In germline, CDR1 is KGHDR, CDR2 SFDVKD. CDR3 nucleotide sequence: TGTGCCACCAGTGACACCATTGGGACTAGCGGGCTATCGAACACCGGGGAGCTGTTTTTT. It codes for CATSDTIGTSGLSNTGELFF.

This clone was seen once. The chain has TRBV3-1 and TRBJ2-7; D is uncertain. Trimming shortened V by 3 bases and J by 6 bases, and 12 bases separated the two germline ends. The CDR3 is 13 amino acids. The germline CDR1 and CDR2 sequences are LGHDT and YNNKEL (reference sequence). The CDR3: CASSQTPQAEQYF. CDR3 nucleotide sequence: TGTGCCAGCAGCCAGACACCTCAGGCCGAGCAGTACTTC.

This clone occurred many times. J is TRBJ1-2 and V is TRBV27; D unclear. Trimming removed 2 bases from V and 5 bases from J, with 12 bases in between. Germline V gene lookup returns CDR1 MNHEY and CDR2 SMNVEV (reference sequence). This CDR3 region has 14 residues. CDR3 in amino acids: CASSLDHGRYGYTF. CDR3 nucleotides: TGTGCCAGCAGTTTAGATCATGGCCGGTATGGCTACACCTTC.

This chain's CDR3 is CAWYSQPGLAGSRLYNEQFF. The CDR3 nucleotides are TGTGCCTGGTATAGTCAACCGGGACTAGCGGGATCCAGGCTTTACAATGAGCAGTTCTTC. This chain joins TRBV30 and TRBJ2-1; TRBD2 matches at 13 bases. Germline V CDR1 and CDR2: GTSNPN, SVGIG (reference sequence). The length of the CDR3 is 20 residues. The ends lost 5 bases at V and 4 bases at J; junction bases unmatched: 20.

In its sample, this clone ranks as medium-sized. Different DNA sequences within this sample yield the same CDR3. This chain uses TRBV6-1 with TRBJ2-7; no definite D call. V was trimmed by 1 base and J by 4 bases, leaving 5 bases between them. The CDR3 runs to 12 residues. Germline V gene sequence: CDR1 MNHNS, CDR2 SASEGT. This chain's CDR3 is CASSEVGYEQYF. The CDR3 DNA sequence: TGTGCCAGCAGTGAAGTAGGGTACGAGCAGTACTTC.

This clone was seen a few times. As DNA, the CDR3 is TGTGCCAGCAGTTTACCAGGGGGCTCTGGCTACACCTTC. Residues: CASSLPGGSGYTF. V usage is TRBV27 and J usage is TRBJ1-2; 8 bases are a match to TRBD1. Trimming at V came to 2 bases and at J to 7 bases, leaving 3 bases not matched to a gene. Germline CDR1 is MNHEY and CDR2 is SMNVEV (reference sequence). This CDR3 has 13 amino acids.

This clone came up many times. The rearrangement joins TRBV20-1 to TRBJ1-1; D gene ambiguous. V was clipped by 5 bases and J by 5 bases, with 15 bases between them. The CDR3 consists of 13 residues. Germline V gene data show CDR1 as DFQATT and CDR2 as SNEGSKA (reference sequence). CDR3 amino acids: CSAFNTEGTEAFF. In DNA, the CDR3 is TGCAGTGCTTTCAACACGGAGGGTACTGAAGCTTTCTTT.

There are a few counts of this clone. The chain couples TRBV6-1 to TRBJ1-6; D may be TRBD1 (5 bases). CDR1 MNHNS and CDR2 SASEGT come from the germline V gene. The CDR3 has 13 residues. Trimming cost V 7 bases and J 7 bases, with 11 bases left between them. CDR3 residues: CASTGDGNSPLHF. The CDR3 DNA follows: TGTGCCAGCACCGGGGACGGGAATTCACCCCTCCACTTT.

This clone has a handful of counts. In the same sample, other DNA sequences code for this CDR3. V gene TRBV28 combines with J gene TRBJ2-7; D gene ambiguous. Per the germline V gene, CDR1 is MDHEN and CDR2 is SYDVKM. CDR3 length equals 15 residues. The ends were cut back, 3 bases at V and 0 bases at J, with 12 bases in the middle. CDR3: CASSFLGSRSYEQYF. CDR3 nucleotides: TGTGCCAGCAGTTTTCTAGGTAGTCGCTCCTACGAGCAGTACTTC.